The 11 T cell receptor beta chains below were found in one sample sequenced in a study of blood T cells in healthy people across ages. A sample-barcoded 5' primer and a J-beta primer mix were used in a second PCR of roughly 7 to 12 cycles. TCRdb fed the 5' RACE reads into MiXCR, producing one record per CDR3 protein. The table shows almost 550,000 distinct CDR3 sequences, with 24% occurring only once. A further study also used this sample, focusing on T cells of mothers and their children.

The sample was blood. The receptors come from a boy younger than 18 in good health.

This clonotype appeared a few times. J is TRBJ2-5 and V is TRBV24-1; 10 bases map to TRBD2. This CDR3 spans 15 amino acids. V lost 4 bases and J lost 5; bases outside the gene matches: 6. Germline-derived CDR1 and CDR2 are KGHDR and SFDVKD. The CDR3 region is CATSEPGTSDETQYF. CDR3 sequence (DNA): TGTGCCACCAGTGAACCCGGGACTAGCGACGAGACCCAGTACTTC.

V usage is TRBV29-1 and J usage is TRBJ2-5, with D possibly matching TRBD1 (5 bases). V was shortened by 8 bases and J by 4 bases, with 23 bases between the two germline ends. The CDR3 contains 15 residues. Germline V lookup: CDR1 SQVTM, CDR2 ANQGSEA. The CDR3 coding sequence is TGCAGCACGGGCCCCAGGGCCCTTGGAAGAGAGACCCAGTACTTC. Residues: CSTGPRALGRETQYF.

In its sample, this clonotype was seen a few times. J is TRBJ2-4 and V is TRBV3-1; D unclear. The CDR3 is made up of 15 amino acids. The germline V gene encodes CDR1 LGHDT and CDR2 YNNKEL (reference sequence). The V gene lost 0 bases and the J gene lost 0 bases, with 6 bases spanning the gap. The CDR3 DNA follows: TGTGCCAGCAGCCAAGATACTATAGCCAAAAACATTCAGTACTTC. Encoded protein: CASSQDTIAKNIQYF.

A few counts support this clonotype. V is TRBV12-3 or TRBV12-4 and J is TRBJ1-1; D is unclear. Deletions cut 0 bases from V and 6 bases from J, with 17 bases between. This CDR3 has 16 residues. Here the CDR3 reads CASSLAQVPQAAEAFF. The DNA for the CDR3 is TGTGCCAGCAGTTTAGCGCAAGTCCCGCAGGCGGCTGAAGCTTTCTTT.

This clonotype showed up just a few times. This sequence joins TRBV20-1 and TRBJ1-6; D remains unclear. Between the trimmed V and J ends, which lost 5 bases and 6 bases, there was a span of 8 bases. CDR1 is DFQATT and CDR2 is SNEGSKA in the germline V gene (reference sequence). The CDR3 contains 12 residues. The chain's CDR3 is CSAAPANSPLHF. The CDR3 DNA sequence: TGCAGTGCTGCTCCGGCTAATTCACCCCTCCACTTT.

V usage is TRBV2 and J usage is TRBJ2-3; D not resolved. This CDR3 contains 14 residues. With 3 bases removed from V and 7 bases from J, the gap between germline ends came to 14 bases. Germline CDR1 reads SNHLY; CDR2 reads FYNNEI. CDR3 residues: CASSDCRRKNTQYF. Here the CDR3 DNA reads TGTGCCAGCAGTGATTGCAGAAGAAAAAATACGCAGTATTTT.

This clonotype was counted a few times. This CDR3 reads CASSFHTFWEAKNIQYF. CDR3 in DNA: TGTGCCAGCAGCTTCCATACCTTCTGGGAGGCCAAAAACATTCAGTACTTC. The V and J genes are TRBV7-9 and TRBJ2-4; D might be TRBD2 (5 bases). Germline assignment: CDR1 SEHNR and CDR2 FQNEAQ (reference sequence). Trimming cost V 3 bases and J 1 base, with 16 bases left between them. The CDR3 is 17 residues long.

This clonotype was found a few times. This rearrangement joins TRBV3-1 to TRBJ2-2, with 8 nucleotides matching TRBD1. CDR3 length: 20 amino acids. Germline CDR1 reads LGHDT; CDR2 reads YNNKEL (reference sequence). Losses at the gene ends were 0 bases for V and 0 bases for J; bases not matched to a gene: 12. The CDR3 here is CASSQDWGIGDRPNTGELFF. In DNA, the CDR3 is TGTGCCAGCAGCCAAGATTGGGGGATCGGGGACAGGCCGAACACCGGGGAGCTGTTTTTT.

This chain joins TRBV20-1 and TRBJ2-1; TRBD2 aligns across 7 bases. After removal of 5 bases from V and 4 bases from J, the junction contained 8 bases not matched to a gene. This CDR3 spans 14 amino acids. From germline, CDR1 is DFQATT and CDR2 SNEGSKA (reference sequence). The CDR3 region has the DNA TGCAGTGCTCACGCCGGGACTACGTACAATGAGCAGTTCTTC. This codes for CSAHAGTTYNEQFF.

This rearrangement joins TRBV28 to TRBJ2-3; 14 bases map to TRBD2. The junction had 8 bases not matched to a gene; V was cut back by 6 bases and J by 3 bases. The CDR3 extends over 17 amino acids. CDR1 is MDHEN, CDR2 SYDVKM, per germline. The CDR3 loop reads CASRPAGLAGDTDTQYF. The CDR3 DNA follows: TGTGCCAGCAGACCCGCGGGACTAGCGGGAGATACAGATACGCAGTATTTT.

The chain couples TRBV6-6 to TRBJ2-5; D possibly matches TRBD1 or TRBD2 (6 bases each). The CDR3 is made up of 15 amino acids. Germline V lookup: CDR1 MNHNY, CDR2 SVGAGI (reference sequence). V was shortened by 2 bases and J by 3 bases, with 13 bases between the two germline ends. In nucleotides, the CDR3 is TGTGCCAGCAGTTACGGTGGGGGGCCGGAAGAGACCCAGTACTTC. Protein: CASSYGGGPEETQYF.